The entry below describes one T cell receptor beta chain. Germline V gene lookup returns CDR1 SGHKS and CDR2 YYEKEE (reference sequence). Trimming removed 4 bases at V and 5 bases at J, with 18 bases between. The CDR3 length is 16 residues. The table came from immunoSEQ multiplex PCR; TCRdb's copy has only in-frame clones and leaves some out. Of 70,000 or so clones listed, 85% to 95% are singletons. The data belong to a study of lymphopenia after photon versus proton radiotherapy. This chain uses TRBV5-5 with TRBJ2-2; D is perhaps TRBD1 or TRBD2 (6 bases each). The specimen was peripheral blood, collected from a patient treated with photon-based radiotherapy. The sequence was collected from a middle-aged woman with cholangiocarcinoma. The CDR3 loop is CASSPLGGIATGELFF. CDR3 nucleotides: TGTGCCAGCAGCCCCTTAGGGGGGATTGCGACCGGGGAGCTGTTTTTT.